The source of this TCR beta chain is a study of post-analysis software for immune sequencing data. Turning to the study itself: In terms of disease course, relapsing-remitting, secondary progressive and progressive-relapsing multiple sclerosis were included.

V was pared by 4 bases and J by 6 bases, with 16 bases between. This CDR3 is built from 14 residues. Unique molecular identifiers were carried by the TCR beta cDNA libraries. TCRdb recomputed calls from the PCR reads with MiXCR, one row per CDR3 protein. The sample has hundreds of thousands of distinct CDR3 sequences; around 64% are singletons. Study-wide results and limits: Analysis by F measure revealed that same-batch samples clustered strongly together. Comparison of patients with controls showed about 5 TRBV segments more frequent in patients, TRBV5-6, TRBV5-1 and TRBV20-1 among them.

A note on this clonotype: Its antigen is not known.

Sequenced input: blood. The chain carries TRBV12-3 or TRBV12-4 and TRBJ2-7; tentative D call: TRBD1 (6 bases). The TCR sequence derives from a girl aged 2-9 years with multiple sclerosis. CDR3 sequence: CASSSFDRPLEQYF. In DNA form, the CDR3 reads TGTGCCAGCAGTTCTTTCGACAGGCCCCTCGAGCAGTACTTC.